This TCR beta chain was recorded in a study of a mutant IDH1 vaccine in newly diagnosed glioma (dated by TCRdb to the early 2020s). In the study overall: Of the roughly 34 treated patients, roughly 62% were male and about 38% were female, and the mean age was approximately 40 years. Prior to enrollment, patients had been given standard therapy consisting of radiotherapy alone, temozolomide alone, or radiochemotherapy with temozolomide, with the combination given to most patients. Peripheral blood was collected at six visits: V03 (baseline), V05, V07, V10, V12 and V13. Longitudinal TCRB deep sequencing was done for fewer than 30 treated patients, wherever samples were available for exploratory analyses. General findings and caveats noted by the study authors: Immune responses induced by the vaccine were seen in about 93% of patients across multiple MHC alleles. The authors stated that sample limitations prevented analyses of patient blood samples from being reproduced. Changes in the top peripheral T cell clonotypes picked up by TCRB sequencing did not appear to be linked to pseudoprogression. Availability determined which PBMC samples were chosen for TCRB deep sequencing.

Comment on this clone: Its specific antigen is unknown. Base qualities were left out, and no much larger clone turns up one base away.

The V end gives up 4 bases and the J end 8 bases, leaving 7 bases in the junction not matched to a gene. The germline V gene supplies CDR1 MDHEN and CDR2 SYDVKM. The CDR3 goes from the cysteine to the phenylalanine over 14 residues. Just CDR3 DNA is preserved here, 42 bases in frame from base 1. Library preparation employed the immunoSEQ multiplex PCR assay. Following the manufacturer's protocol, the hsTCRB Kit was used to amplify rearranged TCR beta chain sequences. Sequencing of TCRB libraries was carried out on an Illumina MiSeq. In the authors' own workflow: Demultiplexing, trimming and gene mapping were performed with the kit vendor's proprietary platform. TCRdb re-hosts the immuneACCESS table, in-frame sequences only. Its copies lack some clones; in the studies checked, an unresolved V gene accounts for under half of them, and the cause for the rest is not known. The V and J calls and clone size come from that table; D and trimming were worked out from the DNA. The sample yields 90,000 to 95,000 clones; approximately 83% were counted once. Approximately 7% of the sample is in the top ten clones.

The time point label, read with the paper, signifies: baseline, week 1 (first vaccination visit). The sample's treatment or condition, from its label and the paper: pre-vaccination baseline after standard-of-care therapy. Newly diagnosed WHO grade 3 or 4 IDH1-mutant astrocytomas showing loss of nuclear ATRX were present in the donors. The samples were drawn from NOA16, a multicentre, single-arm, open-label phase I trial in Germany that tested a mutant IDH1 peptide vaccine in humans for the first time. Visit V03 blood draws served as the baseline sample for immunogenicity testing. Genomic DNA for TCRB sequencing was extracted from EDTA blood using the DNeasy Blood and Tissue Kit.

The rearranged chain carries TRBV28 and TRBJ1-2; 10 of the junction bases match TRBD1. This material consisted of PBMCs, taken from a glioma patient treated with radiotherapy, temozolomide or both. The receptor comes from a woman in her forties or fifties with glioma. The DNA sequence reads TGTGCCAGCAGTTCCACAGGGACAGGGGAAGGCTACACCTTC. It translates as CASSSTGTGEGYTF.